This T cell receptor beta chain was documented in a study of cytomegalovirus exposure and HLA in healthy donors. Notes on the study in general: Analysis was carried out at a later point, and it linked a missense DCLRE1C variant to TCR beta V- and J-gene trimming. A prior analysis recorded that most TCR beta V segments were productive about 87% or about 30% of the time.

For this clone: Its antigen is unidentified.

The primer mix had 60 Vbeta and 13 Jbeta primers. Clones were read by immunoSEQ multiplex PCR, and TCRdb kept only the in-frame ones, dropping some. In the table there are 95,000 to 150,000 clones, 80% of which are singletons. Per germline, CDR1 MNHEY and CDR2 SVGAGI. The germline V and J ends were trimmed by 0 bases and 0 bases, with 9 bases remaining between them. This CDR3 has 16 amino acids. This TCR was recovered from a man aged 45-60 years in good health and CMV-seronegative. The V gene is TRBV6-5, the J gene TRBJ1-5; D uncertain. The specimen sequenced was PBMCs. The CDR3: CASSYSFSNSNQPQHF. As DNA, the CDR3 is TGTGCCAGCAGTTACTCGTTCAGTAATAGCAATCAGCCCCAGCATTTT.